This T cell receptor beta chain stems from a study of response to subunit inactivated influenza vaccine. The study's findings and limits: Each seasonal flu vaccination may recruit only limited new T cells, authors suggested.

MiXCR, applied by TCRdb to the RT-PCR reads, yields one record per CDR3 protein. The table lists about 700,000 distinct CDR3 sequences, 14% of them singletons. This clonotype was counted many times. What it recognizes is unknown. Germline V gene data show CDR1 as ENHRY and CDR2 as SYGVKD. The CDR3 is 17 amino acids. With 3 bases removed from V and 0 bases from J, the gap between germline ends came to 15 bases. The clonotype was recovered from a man in his fifties who received an inactivated influenza vaccine. The sequences come from PBMCs from blood, collected less than 15 days before vaccination. This sequence joins TRBV10-3 and TRBJ2-4; TRBD1 might be the D (6 bases). The CDR3 DNA reads TGTGCCATCAGTGATTCCAGGGGCTTAGCAGCCAAAAACATTCAGTACTTC. This codes for CAISDSRGLAAKNIQYF.